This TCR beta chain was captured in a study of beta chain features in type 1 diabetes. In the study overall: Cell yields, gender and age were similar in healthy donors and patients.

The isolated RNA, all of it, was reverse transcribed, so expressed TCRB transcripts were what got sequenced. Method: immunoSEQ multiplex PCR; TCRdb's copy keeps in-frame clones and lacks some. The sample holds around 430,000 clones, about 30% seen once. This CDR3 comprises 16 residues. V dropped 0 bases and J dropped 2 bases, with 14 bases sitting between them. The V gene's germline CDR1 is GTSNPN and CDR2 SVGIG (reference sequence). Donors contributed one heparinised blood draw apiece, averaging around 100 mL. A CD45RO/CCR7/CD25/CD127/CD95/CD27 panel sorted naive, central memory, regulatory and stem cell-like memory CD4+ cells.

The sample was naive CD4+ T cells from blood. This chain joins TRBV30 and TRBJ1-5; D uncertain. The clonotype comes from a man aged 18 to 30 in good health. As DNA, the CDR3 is TGTGCCTGGAGTGTACCGGTTGGGGTTGGCAATCAGCCCCAGCATTTT. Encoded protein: CAWSVPVGVGNQPQHF.